This passage covers 18 T cell receptor beta chains from one sample sequenced in a study of CD8+ T cells in alopecia areata. Treatment noted: oral pan-JAK inhibitor, 5-10 mg twice daily. Following RNA extraction, reverse transcription yielded cDNA that acted as the sequencing template. Here immunoSEQ multiplex PCR was the method, and the copy in TCRdb shows in-frame clones only, minus some. This sample has approximately 200,000 clones, with around 60% found just once. Source: CD4+ T cells sorted from blood, taken at week 4, from a patient treated with tofacitinib. These receptors were collected from a human donor with alopecia areata.

The DNA for the CDR3 is TGTGCCTGGAGTAGGGATGGTCCCCCAGATACGCAGTATTTT. It encodes CAWSRDGPPDTQYF. The V gene is TRBV30, the J gene TRBJ2-3; D unresolved. V dropped 2 bases and J dropped 4 bases, with 13 bases sitting between them. The CDR3 totals 14 residues. Germline lookup yields CDR1 GTSNPN and CDR2 SVGIG (reference sequence).

This clone was observed a few times. The chain employs TRBV29-1 and TRBJ2-7, with 7 bases matching TRBD2. V lost 0 bases and J lost 2; bases outside the gene matches: 7. From germline, CDR1 is SQVTM and CDR2 ANQGSEA. The CDR3 has 15 amino acids. The CDR3 here is CSVEDAASGTYEQYF. In DNA, the CDR3 is TGCAGCGTTGAAGATGCGGCTAGCGGAACCTACGAGCAGTACTTC.

V gene TRBV7-2 combines with J gene TRBJ1-1; TRBD1 matches 8 bases. V shed 5 bases, J shed 4 bases, and the junction held 6 bases outside the gene matches. The CDR3 covers 14 residues. Germline V CDR1 and CDR2: SGHTA, FQGNSA. This CDR3 reads CASSAYTGGTEAFF. The CDR3 nucleotides are TGTGCCAGCAGCGCCTACACAGGGGGCACTGAAGCTTTCTTT.

CDR3 bases: TGTGCCACCAGCAGAGTTGGGGCAGGGAACACCGGGGAGCTGTTTTTT. This codes for CATSRVGAGNTGELFF. J is TRBJ2-2 and V is TRBV15, with a weak D call TRBD1 (5 bases). Germline loops: CDR1 LNHNV, CDR2 YYDKDF (reference sequence). The CDR3 has 16 amino acids. Trimming took off 1 base at V and 1 base at J, with 10 bases between the two ends.

The chain combines TRBV30 with TRBJ1-3, with D unclear. Trimming stripped 2 bases from V and 0 bases from J, with 5 bases between. The CDR3 is 13 amino acids. Germline V gene sequence: CDR1 GTSNPN, CDR2 SVGIG (reference sequence). CDR3 sequence (DNA): TGTGCCTGGAGTAGAAACTCTGGAAACACCATATATTTT. It specifies CAWSRNSGNTIYF.

The chain links TRBV5-1 to TRBJ2-3; TRBD2 aligns across 9 bases. V trimming: 1 base; J trimming: 6 bases; junction bases outside the gene matches: 6. CDR1 SGHRS and CDR2 YFSETQ come from the germline V gene. The CDR3 has 15 amino acids. CDR3 DNA: TGCGCCAGCAGCTTGAGTGGTAGCGGGAGTGATACGCAGTATTTT. As protein: CASSLSGSGSDTQYF. Combining the CDR3 with reference TRBV5-1 and TRBJ2-3 gives the whole variable domain KAGVTQTPRYLIKTRGQQVTLSCSPISGHRSVSWYQQTPGQGLQFLFEYFSETQRNKGNFPGRFSGRQFSNSRSEMNVSTLELGDSALYLCASSLSGSGSDTQYFGPGTRLTVL.

V gene TRBV2 combines with J gene TRBJ2-7; D perhaps matches TRBD2 (5 bases). V lost 5 bases and J 1 base, leaving 9 bases between the germline ends. The CDR3 is 13 amino acids. Germline V lookup: CDR1 SNHLY, CDR2 FYNNEI. The CDR3 sequence is CASSWTESYEQYF. The CDR3, as DNA: TGTGCCAGCAGTTGGACTGAGTCCTACGAGCAGTACTTC.

V gene TRBV15 combines with J gene TRBJ2-7; D is undetermined. The CDR3 is 15 residues long. Germline V lookup: CDR1 LNHNV, CDR2 YYDKDF (reference sequence). Trimming cost V 1 base and J 2 bases, with 12 bases left between them. This CDR3 is CATSRGAGITYEQYF. DNA of the CDR3: TGTGCCACCAGCAGAGGAGCAGGAATAACCTACGAGCAGTACTTC.

As to this clone: No conserved phenylalanine or tryptophan is present at the end of the CDR3, so a read error is the likely explanation. V is TRBV29-1 and J is TRBJ2-3, with D perhaps assigned TRBD1 or TRBD2 (6 bases each). Germline loops: CDR1 SQVTM, CDR2 ANQGSEA. Trimming shortened V by 8 bases and J by 2 bases, and 11 bases separated the two germline ends. The CDR3 spans 12 residues. CDR3 coding DNA: TGCAGCACAGGGAGGACCACAGATACGCAGTATCTT. It codes for CSTGRTTDTQYL.

V usage is TRBV7-9 and J usage is TRBJ2-7, with unresolved D. Germline V CDR1 and CDR2: SEHNR, FQNEAQ (reference sequence). The CDR3 runs 14 residues. The V and J ends lost 1 base and 0 bases respectively, with 7 bases between them. This CDR3 reads CASSLEGNSYEQYF. CDR3 sequence (DNA): TGTGCCAGCAGCTTAGAAGGGAACTCCTACGAGCAGTACTTC. Looking up the rest from reference TRBV7-9 and TRBJ2-7 gives the full variable domain: DTGVSQNPRHKITKRGQNVTFRCDPISEHNRLYWYRQTLGQGPEFLTYFQNEAQLEKSRLLSDRFSAERPKGSFSTLEIQRTEQGDSAMYLCASSLEGNSYEQYFGPGTRLTVT.

Only a few counts were recorded for this clone. The chain combines TRBV29-1 with TRBJ2-2, with unresolved D. The length of the CDR3 is 12 residues. V gave up 5 bases and J gave up 6 bases, with 10 bases separating them. Germline CDR1 SQVTM, CDR2 ANQGSEA. The CDR3 region is CSVHEGPGELFF. CDR3 DNA: TGCAGCGTTCATGAAGGGCCCGGGGAGCTGTTTTTT.

The V call is TRBV14, the J call TRBJ2-7; 9 bases are a match to TRBD2. V was clipped by 4 bases and J by 7 bases; unmatched bases: 11. Germline V gene lookup returns CDR1 SGHDN and CDR2 FVKESK. The CDR3 sequence is 15 residues long. The CDR3 is CASSPNLRTSEEQYF. The CDR3, as DNA: TGTGCCAGCAGCCCAAACCTACGGACTAGCGAGGAGCAGTACTTC.

The chain uses TRBV28 and TRBJ1-2, with TRBD1 identical over 8 bases. J was trimmed by 7 bases and V by 0 bases; bases with no gene match: 7. The CDR3 is made up of 15 amino acids. CDR1 is MDHEN and CDR2 is SYDVKM in the germline V gene. CDR3 coding DNA: TGTGCCAGCAGTTTATGGGGGCAGGGGGCCGTTGGCTACACCTTC. This codes for CASSLWGQGAVGYTF.

Regarding this clone: One junction end does not reproduce the germline sequence, and a read error may be involved. The rearrangement links TRBV7-2 to TRBJ2-3; 12 bases are a match to TRBD1. In germline, CDR1 is SGHTA, CDR2 FQGNSA. The CDR3 length is 13 residues. The CDR3 is CASSLLLGQGAVF. The CDR3 DNA follows: TGTGCCAGCAGCTTACTCCTGGGACAGGGGGCGGTTTTT.

The chain combines TRBV29-1 with TRBJ2-4; 7 nucleotides align to TRBD2. The CDR3 contains 15 residues. Losses at the gene ends were 7 bases for V and 2 bases for J; bases not matched to a gene: 11. CDR1 is SQVTM, CDR2 ANQGSEA, per germline. This chain's CDR3 is CSAARGEGTKNIQYF. CDR3 sequence (DNA): TGCAGCGCCGCTCGGGGGGAAGGTACCAAAAACATTCAGTACTTC.

The rearrangement links TRBV21-1 to TRBJ1-2. TRBV21-1 is tagged as a pseudogene. The CDR3 runs 13 residues. CDR3 nucleotide sequence: TGTGCCAGCAGCAAAGGGGGAAGCGATGGCTACACCTTC. Translating gives CASSKGGSDGYTF.

The chain couples TRBV5-1 to TRBJ2-7; no definite D call. CDR1 is SGHRS, CDR2 YFSETQ, per germline. There are 14 residues in the CDR3. V lost 0 bases to trimming and J lost 9 bases, with 16 bases between them. In DNA, the CDR3 is TGCGCCAGCAGCTTGGGAGACCGCCGGACGGGGCAGTACTTC. Translation gives CASSLGDRRTGQYF.

This clone has just a few counts. The J gene is TRBJ2-7, the V gene TRBV7-2; 9 nucleotides align to TRBD2. Trimming took 3 bases from V and 4 from J; bases not matched to a gene: 1. This CDR3 has 13 amino acids. The germline gives CDR1 SGHTA, CDR2 FQGNSA. The CDR3 protein is CASSLGLAYEQYF. The CDR3 DNA follows: TGTGCCAGCAGCTTGGGACTAGCTTACGAGCAGTACTTC. Using reference TRBV7-2 and TRBJ2-7 for the parts outside the CDR3, the full variable domain is GAGVSQSPSNKVTEKGKDVELRCDPISGHTALYWYRQSLGQGLEFLIYFQGNSAPDKSGLPSDRFSAERTGGSVSTLTIQRTQQEDSAVYLCASSLGLAYEQYFGPGTRLTVT.